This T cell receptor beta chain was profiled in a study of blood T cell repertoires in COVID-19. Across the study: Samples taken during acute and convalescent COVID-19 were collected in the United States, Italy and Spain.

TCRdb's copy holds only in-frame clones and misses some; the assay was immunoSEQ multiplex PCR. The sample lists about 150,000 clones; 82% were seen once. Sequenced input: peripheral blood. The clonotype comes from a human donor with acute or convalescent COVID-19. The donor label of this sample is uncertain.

CDR3 in amino acids: CASSYPPHRGHEQYF. The CDR3 DNA is TGTGCCAGCAGTTACCCCCCCCACAGGGGGCACGAGCAGTACTTC. V is TRBV6-2 or TRBV6-3 and J is TRBJ2-7; TRBD1 agrees at 9 bases. CDR1 and CDR2 from the germline V gene are MNHEY and SVGEGT. V lost 2 bases to trimming and J lost 5 bases; unmatched junction nucleotides: 7. This CDR3 comprises 15 residues.